The 3 T cell receptor beta chains reported below all come from one sample, sequenced in a study of cytomegalovirus exposure and HLA in healthy donors. Primers: 60 Vbeta forward and 13 Jbeta reverse. TCRdb keeps only in-frame clones here, not all; method: immunoSEQ multiplex PCR. Among 150,000 to 200,000 clones, about 81% were seen once, and the ten largest hold about 1.6%. The specimen was PBMCs. The origin of the receptors is a girl between 10 and 17 years old in good health and CMV-seropositive.

V gene TRBV27 combines with J gene TRBJ2-7; D remains unclear. From germline, CDR1 is MNHEY and CDR2 SMNVEV (reference sequence). V lost 6 bases to trimming and J lost 9 bases, with 18 bases between them. The CDR3 length is 13 residues. CDR3 sequence: CASSDDNGSAQYF. In DNA form, the CDR3 reads TGTGCCAGCAGCGACGACAATGGGTCAGCGCAGTACTTC.

The chain joins TRBV2 to TRBJ2-3; D is ambiguous. The V gene lost 7 bases and the J gene lost 6 bases, with 20 bases spanning the gap. This CDR3 contains 15 residues. The germline V gene encodes CDR1 SNHLY and CDR2 FYNNEI. The CDR3 region is CASTETRQITDTQYF. DNA for the CDR3: TGTGCCAGCACCGAAACACGCCAAATCACCGATACGCAGTATTTT. The complete variable domain, with remaining parts taken from reference TRBV2 and TRBJ2-3, reads EPEVTQTPSHQVTQMGQEVILRCVPISNHLYFYWYRQILGQKVEFLVSFYNNEISEKSEIFDDQFSVERPDGSNFTLKIRSTKLEDSAMYFCASTETRQITDTQYFGPGTRLTVL.

The V call is TRBV19, the J call TRBJ2-3; D uncertain. CDR1 is LNHDA and CDR2 is SQIVND in the germline V gene (reference sequence). The CDR3 consists of 14 residues. V shed 1 base and J shed 0 bases, with 5 bases lying between them. CDR3 sequence reads: CASSIGSSTDTQYF. The CDR3 DNA reads TGTGCCAGTAGTATAGGTAGTAGCACAGATACGCAGTATTTT. The whole variable domain, remainder taken from reference TRBV19 and TRBJ2-3, is DGGITQSPKYLFRKEGQNVTLSCEQNLNHDAMYWYRQDPGQGLRLIYYSQIVNDFQKGDIAEGYSVSREKKESFPLTVTSAQKNPTAFYLCASSIGSSTDTQYFGPGTRLTVL.